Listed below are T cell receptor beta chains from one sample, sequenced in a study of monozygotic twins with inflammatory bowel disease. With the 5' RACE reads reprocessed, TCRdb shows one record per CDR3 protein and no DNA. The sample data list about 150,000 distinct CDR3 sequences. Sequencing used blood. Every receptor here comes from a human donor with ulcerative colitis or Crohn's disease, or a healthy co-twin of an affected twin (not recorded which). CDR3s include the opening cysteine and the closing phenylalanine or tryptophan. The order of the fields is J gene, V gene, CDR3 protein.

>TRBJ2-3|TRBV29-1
CSDYAGSTDTQYF
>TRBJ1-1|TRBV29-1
CSVGTGAYTEAFF
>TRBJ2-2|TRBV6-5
CASSIDRVEATGELFF
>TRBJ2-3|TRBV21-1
CASSKRTGPDTQYF
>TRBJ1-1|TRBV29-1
CSVATGGWTEAFF
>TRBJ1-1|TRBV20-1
CRGGRTRNTEAFF
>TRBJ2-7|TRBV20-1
CSAPLGGRVGEQYF
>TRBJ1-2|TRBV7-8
CASSPLPPGQGSNYGYTF
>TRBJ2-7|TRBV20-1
CSPGGRQEEQYF
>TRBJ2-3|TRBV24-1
CATSVAGKTDTQYF
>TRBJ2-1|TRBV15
CATSRDRGLYNEQFF
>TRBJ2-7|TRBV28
CASSFAGTPYEQYF
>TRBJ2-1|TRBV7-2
CASSPGGDEQFF
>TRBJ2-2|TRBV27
CASSLQGATGELFF
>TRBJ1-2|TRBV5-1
CASSPLRDSYGYTF
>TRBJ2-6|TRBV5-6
CASSLVGDETGANVLTF
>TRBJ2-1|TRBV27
CASSSYGLAGGNEQFF
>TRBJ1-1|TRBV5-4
CASSREGFGEAFF
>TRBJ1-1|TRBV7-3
CASSFPGLGSNTEAFF
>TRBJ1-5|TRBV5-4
CASSLDRERPQHF
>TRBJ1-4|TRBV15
CATSSGTAAGKLFF
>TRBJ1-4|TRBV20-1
CRAPGDEKLFF
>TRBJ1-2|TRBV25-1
CASSSSNYGYTF
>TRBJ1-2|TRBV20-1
CSASRGASGYGYTF
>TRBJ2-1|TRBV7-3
CASSLPGQGGDEQFF
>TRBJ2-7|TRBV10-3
CAISGTGNSYEQYF
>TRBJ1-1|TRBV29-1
CSAGDGLSTEAFF
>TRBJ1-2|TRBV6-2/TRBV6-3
CASKTWGLGEGGYTF
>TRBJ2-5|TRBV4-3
CASSQVRLGGEETQYF
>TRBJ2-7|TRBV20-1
CSAHRLGSLDF
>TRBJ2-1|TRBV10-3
CAISGGWDSNEQFF
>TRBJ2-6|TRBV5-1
CASSLGVLLAGVLTF
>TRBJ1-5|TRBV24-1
CATSDHGRQPQHF
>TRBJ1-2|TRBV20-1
CSALVGRGTYGYTF
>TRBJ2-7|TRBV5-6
CASSAGQGLYEQYF
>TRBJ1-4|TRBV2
CASSSNREPRGEKLFF
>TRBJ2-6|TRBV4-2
CASSTRGGAGANVLTF
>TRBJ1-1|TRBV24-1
CATRGTGGLNTDAFF
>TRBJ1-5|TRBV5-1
CASRQGLDQPQHF
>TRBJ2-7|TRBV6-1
CASSDADSESSYEQYF
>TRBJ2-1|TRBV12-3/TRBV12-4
CASRPSGGNEQFF
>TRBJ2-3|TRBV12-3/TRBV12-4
CASVAGGADTQYF
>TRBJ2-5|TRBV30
CAWGQSGETQYF
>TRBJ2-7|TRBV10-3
CAISGQGFYEQYF
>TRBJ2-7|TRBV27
CASSGKTGGNLEQYF
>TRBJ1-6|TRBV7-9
CASTTRDRGFSPLHF
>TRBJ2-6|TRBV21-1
CASSKTTRANVLTF
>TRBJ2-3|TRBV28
CATSGRDGWDTQYF
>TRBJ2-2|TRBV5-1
CASSLATGGATGELFF
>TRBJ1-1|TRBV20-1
CSARDSRQGREAFF